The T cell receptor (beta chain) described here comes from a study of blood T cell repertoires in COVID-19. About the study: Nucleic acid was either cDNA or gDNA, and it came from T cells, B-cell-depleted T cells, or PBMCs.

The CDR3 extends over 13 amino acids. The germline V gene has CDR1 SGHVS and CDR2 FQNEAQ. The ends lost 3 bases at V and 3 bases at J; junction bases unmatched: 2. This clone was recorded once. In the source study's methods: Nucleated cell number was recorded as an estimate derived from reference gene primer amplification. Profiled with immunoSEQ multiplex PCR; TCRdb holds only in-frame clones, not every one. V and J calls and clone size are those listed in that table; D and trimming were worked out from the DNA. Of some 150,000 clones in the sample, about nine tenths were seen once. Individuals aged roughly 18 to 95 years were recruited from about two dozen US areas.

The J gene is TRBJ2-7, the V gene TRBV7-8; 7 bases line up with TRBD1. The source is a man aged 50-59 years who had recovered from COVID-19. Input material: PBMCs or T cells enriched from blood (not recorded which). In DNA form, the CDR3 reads TGTGCCAGCAGCTTGGGACAGCTCTACGAGCAGTACGTC. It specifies CASSLGQLYEQYV.